Presented here are 24 T cell receptor beta chains from one specimen sequenced in a study of T cells after yellow fever vaccination. TCRdb re-analysed the 5' RACE reads in MiXCR, keeping a single row per CDR3 protein. The top ten hold roughly 25% of the sample, which has 25,000 to 30,000 distinct CDR3 sequences, approximately 6.5% seen once. The sample in question was PBMCs, either bulk or a sorted T-cell subset (CD4+, CD8+, memory, or dextramer-sorted; not recorded which), obtained on the day of the yellow fever booster vaccination. Receptors originate from a man under 40 who received the YFV17D yellow fever vaccine.

In this sample, this clonotype turned up many times. The chain employs TRBV6-1 and TRBJ2-5, with TRBD1 identical over 9 bases. In germline, CDR1 is MNHNS, CDR2 SASEGT. The CDR3 totals 16 residues. The V segment lost 0 bases and the J segment 5 bases; nucleotides outside the gene matches: 7. The CDR3 is CASSEARTGVWETQYF. In nucleotides, the CDR3 is TGTGCCAGCAGTGAAGCGAGGACAGGGGTGTGGGAGACCCAGTACTTC.

This clonotype appeared a few times. V is TRBV2 and J is TRBJ2-3; D is uncertain. V lost 8 bases, J lost 0 bases, and 9 bases lay in between. Germline-derived CDR1 and CDR2 are SNHLY and FYNNEI. CDR3 length: 13 residues. CDR3 sequence: CASWSPSTDTQYF. The CDR3 DNA sequence: TGTGCCAGCTGGAGCCCTAGCACAGATACGCAGTATTTT. Full variable domain (rest looked up from reference TRBV2 and TRBJ2-3): EPEVTQTPSHQVTQMGQEVILRCVPISNHLYFYWYRQILGQKVEFLVSFYNNEISEKSEIFDDQFSVERPDGSNFTLKIRSTKLEDSAMYFCASWSPSTDTQYFGPGTRLTVL.

This clonotype has at least ten counts. V and J are TRBV5-1 and TRBJ1-3, with TRBD1 matching 8 bases. The germline V gene has CDR1 SGHRS and CDR2 YFSETQ. The CDR3 runs 14 residues. The V segment lost 3 bases and the J segment 6 bases; nucleotides outside the gene matches: 5. The CDR3 DNA follows: TGCGCCAGCAGCTCCAACCAGGGGGCAAACACCATATATTTT. Its translation: CASSSNQGANTIYF.

The chain carries TRBV20-1 and TRBJ2-4; D remains unclear. In germline, CDR1 is DFQATT, CDR2 SNEGSKA (reference sequence). CDR3 size: 15 residues. The V gene lost 0 bases and the J gene lost 1 base, with 10 bases spanning the gap. The CDR3 DNA sequence: TGCAGTGCTAGAGATCCAGCGCTCGCCAAAAACATTCAGTACTTC. Translated, it gives CSARDPALAKNIQYF.

The chain recombines TRBV4-3 with TRBJ2-2, with TRBD2 as a possible D gene (5 bases). The CDR3 contains 16 residues. Between the trimmed V and J ends, which lost 0 bases and 5 bases, there was a span of 13 bases. The V gene's germline CDR1 is LGHNA and CDR2 YSLEER. CDR3 sequence reads: CASSQDVQRTTGELFF. The DNA of the CDR3 is TGCGCCAGCAGCCAAGATGTTCAGCGGACGACCGGGGAGCTGTTTTTT.

This clonotype was detected ten times or more. The chain uses TRBV19 and TRBJ2-7; 9 bases are a match to TRBD1. V shed 6 bases, J shed 5 bases, and the junction held 8 bases outside the gene matches. Germline V lookup: CDR1 LNHDA, CDR2 SQIVND (reference sequence). The length of the CDR3 is 14 residues. CDR3 sequence reads: CASRPQGARNEQYF. For the CDR3, the DNA is TGTGCCAGTAGACCACAGGGGGCGCGGAACGAGCAGTACTTC. Combining the CDR3 with reference TRBV19 and TRBJ2-7 gives the whole variable domain DGGITQSPKYLFRKEGQNVTLSCEQNLNHDAMYWYRQDPGQGLRLIYYSQIVNDFQKGDIAEGYSVSREKKESFPLTVTSAQKNPTAFYLCASRPQGARNEQYFGPGTRLTVT.

This clonotype was detected ten times or more. The rearrangement joins TRBV14 to TRBJ2-2; D gene ambiguous. The CDR3 runs to 14 residues. The germline V and J ends were trimmed by 5 bases and 1 base, with 8 bases remaining between them. Germline V CDR1 and CDR2: SGHDN, FVKESK. DNA of the CDR3: TGTGCCAGCAGCTTTCACAGGAACACCGGGGAGCTGTTTTTT. Amino acids: CASSFHRNTGELFF. Supplemented by reference TRBV14 and TRBJ2-2, the full variable domain reads EAGVTQFPSHSVIEKGQTVTLRCDPISGHDNLYWYRRVMGKEIKFLLHFVKESKQDESGMPNNRFLAERTGGTYSTLKVQPAELEDSGVYFCASSFHRNTGELFFGEGSRLTVL.

Ten or more counts support this clonotype. The chain combines TRBV18 with TRBJ2-5; TRBD2 is a possible D gene (5 bases). Germline assignment: CDR1 KGHSH and CDR2 LQKENI. The ends were cut back, 3 bases at V and 4 bases at J, with 9 bases in the middle. The CDR3 loop spans 13 amino acids. DNA of the CDR3: TGTGCCAGCTCACCCGACTACGCAGAGACCCAGTACTTC. Amino acids: CASSPDYAETQYF.

The sample holds many counts of this clonotype. The gene calls are TRBV5-1 and TRBJ2-1; no clear D. The V gene's germline CDR1 is SGHRS and CDR2 YFSETQ. V was shortened by 7 bases and J by 10 bases, with 12 bases between the two germline ends. The CDR3 totals 11 residues. The CDR3 DNA sequence: TGCGCCAGCTCAAAATCACTCGAGCAGTTCTTC. As protein: CASSKSLEQFF.

This clonotype was seen at least ten times. This chain uses TRBV25-1 with TRBJ2-1, with D possibly being TRBD2 (5 bases). The CDR3 runs 13 residues. Per the germline V gene, CDR1 is MGHDK and CDR2 is SYGVNS. V lost 2 bases to trimming and J lost 15 bases, with 17 bases between them. The CDR3 loop is CASSETSGSWMFF. CDR3 in DNA: TGTGCCAGCAGTGAAACGTCGGGATCTTGGATGTTCTTC. The full variable domain, with the rest looked up from reference TRBV25-1 and TRBJ2-1, is EADIYQTPRYLVIGTGKKITLECSQTMGHDKMYWYQQDPGMELHLIHYSYGVNSTEKGDLSSESTVSRIRTEHFPLTLESARPSHTSQYLCASSETSGSWMFFGPGTRLTVL.

This clonotype has just a few counts. The CDR3 region is CASSLRTGWSDTQYF. CDR3 nucleotide sequence: TGTGCCAGCAGCTTGAGGACAGGGTGGTCAGATACGCAGTATTTT. This chain uses TRBV5-6 with TRBJ2-3; 8 positions agree with TRBD1. Germline trimming cut 1 base from V and 4 bases from J; bases unmatched to any gene: 5. Germline loops: CDR1 SGHDT, CDR2 YYEEEE. This CDR3 has 15 amino acids.

This clonotype came up many times. The chain combines TRBV10-3 with TRBJ2-7; D might be TRBD1 (5 bases). V was cut by 0 bases and J by 7 bases, with 13 bases left in between. Germline CDR1 is ENHRY and CDR2 is SYGVKD. This CDR3 comprises 14 residues. As DNA, the CDR3 is TGTGCCATCAGTGAGTCTGCTACCTCAGGGGAGCAGTACTTC. Protein sequence: CAISESATSGEQYF.

This clonotype was seen at least ten times. The chain has TRBV11-2 and TRBJ2-5, with 10 nucleotides matching TRBD2. The CDR3 runs 16 residues. The junction had 9 bases not matched to a gene; V was cut back by 3 bases and J by 5 bases. The germline CDR1 and CDR2 sequences are SGHAT and FQNNGV. For the CDR3, the DNA is TGTGCCAGCAGCTTTAGAAGCGGGAGGGCCCGGGAGACCCAGTACTTC. This encodes CASSFRSGRARETQYF.

Ten or more counts support this clonotype. The chain employs TRBV3-1 and TRBJ1-6; the D is unclear. Between the trimmed V and J ends, which lost 1 base and 10 bases, there was a span of 11 bases. CDR1 LGHDT and CDR2 YNNKEL come from the germline V gene (reference sequence). There are 14 residues in the CDR3. The CDR3 nucleotides read TGTGCCAGCAGCCAAGTTTCATCTCAATCACCCCTCCACTTT. Translation gives CASSQVSSQSPLHF.

This clonotype was recorded many times. The chain couples TRBV4-3 to TRBJ2-2; 7 nucleotides line up with TRBD1. CDR3 length: 16 residues. The germline CDR1 and CDR2 sequences are LGHNA and YSLEER. With 3 bases clipped from V and 0 bases from J, the junction kept 4 bases outside the gene matches. The CDR3 protein is CASSHDRAANTGELFF. Here the CDR3 DNA reads TGCGCCAGCAGCCATGACAGGGCCGCGAACACCGGGGAGCTGTTTTTT.

This clonotype was detected ten times or more. This chain connects TRBV20-1 to TRBJ1-5; D is unresolved. Trimming took off 5 bases at V and 4 bases at J, with 9 bases between the two ends. Germline V gives CDR1 DFQATT, CDR2 SNEGSKA (reference sequence). The CDR3 runs to 12 residues. The CDR3 reads CSAFRGNQPQHF. The DNA for the CDR3 is TGCAGTGCTTTTAGAGGAAATCAGCCCCAGCATTTT.

The CDR3 sequence is CATAPRAYNEQFF. DNA of the CDR3: TGTGCCACGGCCCCACGGGCCTACAATGAGCAGTTCTTC. The rearrangement joins TRBV6-6 to TRBJ2-1, with D unclear. V lost 10 bases and J lost 2, with 12 bases in between. Germline V CDR1 and CDR2: MNHNY, SVGAGI (reference sequence). The CDR3 sequence is 13 residues long.

This clonotype was seen many times. The rearrangement links TRBV9 to TRBJ2-3; 9 bases fit TRBD2. V gave up 1 base and J gave up 5 bases; unmatched junction bases: 8. The CDR3 covers 16 residues. CDR1 is SGDLS, CDR2 YYNGEE, per germline. The DNA for the CDR3 is TGTGCCAGCAGCGTAAGTGCGGGAGGGCCTGAAGATACGCAGTATTTT. Protein sequence: CASSVSAGGPEDTQYF.

In nucleotides, the CDR3 is TGTGCCAGCAATCCTCCGGATGCCCGTCAAATCTATGGCTACACCTTC. As protein: CASNPPDARQIYGYTF. The rearrangement uses TRBV28 and TRBJ1-2; no reliable D call. The V gene's germline CDR1 is MDHEN and CDR2 SYDVKM. V lost 7 bases and J 4 bases, leaving 22 bases between the germline ends. The CDR3 runs 16 residues.

Of note for this clonotype: It may be a read error: a sequence one base away is much more abundant. This chain links TRBV6-4 with TRBJ2-1; no definite D call. There are 15 residues in the CDR3. CDR1 is MRHNA, CDR2 SNTAGT, per germline. The CDR3 sequence is CATSEGGTGYNEQFF. CDR3 in DNA: TGTGCCACCAGTGAAGGCGGAACGGGCTACAATGAGCAGTTCTTC.

By share, this clonotype counts as medium-sized. The chain couples TRBV6-1 to TRBJ2-2; TRBD1 might be the D (5 bases). CDR1 is MNHNS, CDR2 SASEGT, per germline. V lost 6 bases and J lost 4, with 18 bases in between. This CDR3 contains 16 residues. In nucleotides, the CDR3 is TGTGCCAGCAGGAAACAGACAGTCCTGGGCACCGGGGAGCTGTTTTTT. Protein product: CASRKQTVLGTGELFF.

The gene calls are TRBV7-3 and TRBJ1-2; perhaps TRBD1 as D (5 bases). The CDR3 length is 13 residues. The V gene's germline CDR1 is SGHTA and CDR2 FQGTGA. V lost 4 bases and J lost 8, with 14 bases in between. CDR3 sequence: CASSSSGGYGYTF. CDR3 sequence (DNA): TGTGCCAGCAGCTCGAGCGGGGGATACGGCTACACCTTC.

This clonotype was recorded many times. J is TRBJ2-7 and V is TRBV11-2; no firm D call. CDR1 and CDR2 (germline): SGHAT, FQNNGV. There are 13 residues in the CDR3. Between the trimmed V and J ends, which lost 5 bases and 7 bases, there was a span of 15 bases. DNA for the CDR3: TGTGCCAGCAGCACGGAAGTGCTTTCAGAGCAGTACTTC. The encoded protein is CASSTEVLSEQYF. Combining the CDR3 with reference TRBV11-2 and TRBJ2-7 gives the whole variable domain EAGVAQSPRYKIIEKRQSVAFWCNPISGHATLYWYQQILGQGPKLLIQFQNNGVVDDSQLPKDRFSAERLKGVDSTLKIQPAKLEDSAVYLCASSTEVLSEQYFGPGTRLTVT.

This clonotype has just a few counts. This CDR3 reads CASSRSFSGANVLTF. The CDR3 DNA reads TGTGCCAGCAGTCGCAGTTTCTCTGGGGCCAACGTCCTGACTTTC. The genes are TRBV12-3 or TRBV12-4 and TRBJ2-6; D not resolved. The CDR3 consists of 15 residues. Trimming took off 5 bases at V and 0 bases at J, with 8 bases between the two ends.